The rows below give T cell receptor beta chains drawn from one sample of a study of T-cell reconstitution after alpha-beta-depleted transplantation in children. TCRdb itself ran the PCR reads through MiXCR, one entry per CDR3 protein. The table shows 490,000 or so distinct CDR3 sequences, with around 13% occurring only once. The sample here was PBMCs from the stem cell graft donor, taken from the stem cell graft. These receptors came from a human donor who donated a stem cell graft to a child with combined immunodeficiency. CDR3s include the opening cysteine and the closing phenylalanine or tryptophan. The D gene is left open where the match is weak. Expanded clones get a size class; other rows say once, few or many, or leave the size out.

CDR3 protein	CDR3 DNA	clone size	CDR3 length	D gene	V gene	J gene
CASSLSRTRGEQFF	TGTGCCAGCAGCTTGTCCCGGACCCGGGGTGAGCAGTTCTTC	few	14	NA	TRBV7-8	TRBJ2-1
CASSASDGTGWYEQYF	TGTGCCAGCAGCGCTAGTGACGGGACAGGGTGGTACGAGCAGTACTTC	few	16	TRBD1	TRBV25-1	TRBJ2-7
CASSLGEDSSYEQYF	TGTGCCAGCAGCTTAGGAGAGGACAGCTCCTACGAGCAGTACTTC	many	15	NA	TRBV7-6	TRBJ2-7
CGSSLTGFGGPYEQYF	TGTGGCAGCAGCTTAACGGGATTTGGGGGTCCCTACGAGCAGTACTTC	NA	16	NA	TRBV7-3	TRBJ2-7
CASTNHRDGNNEQFF	TGTGCCAGCACTAATCACCGGGACGGGAACAATGAGCAGTTCTTC	NA	15	NA	TRBV12-3/TRBV12-4	TRBJ2-1
CASSPPFEAIRSYNEQFF	TGTGCCAGCAGCCCCCCCTTCGAAGCGATCCGCTCCTACAATGAGCAGTTCTTC	many	18	NA	TRBV3-1	TRBJ2-1
CAISQLAGNTDTQYF	TGTGCCATCAGTCAATTAGCGGGAAACACAGATACGCAGTATTTT	NA	15	TRBD2	TRBV10-3	TRBJ2-3
CSVVWHPNTEAFF	TGCAGCGTTGTCTGGCACCCGAACACTGAAGCTTTCTTT	many	13	NA	TRBV29-1	TRBJ1-1
CATSRDWLAGSGQYF	TGTGCCACCAGCAGAGATTGGCTAGCGGGGTCGGGGCAGTACTTC	NA	15	TRBD2	TRBV15	TRBJ2-7
CASSEITSGSFNAKNIQYF	TGCGCCAGCAGTGAAATTACTAGCGGGAGTTTTAATGCCAAAAACATTCAGTACTTC	NA	19	TRBD2	TRBV10-2	TRBJ2-4
CSVEDGADRKKLFF	TGCAGCGTTGAAGACGGAGCAGACAGGAAAAAACTGTTTTTT	many	14	NA	TRBV29-1	TRBJ1-4
CASSTSLAGGNNEQFF	TGTGCCAGCAGCACCTCTCTAGCGGGAGGGAACAATGAGCAGTTCTTC	NA	16	TRBD2	TRBV6-1	TRBJ2-1
CASSRLVGGANVLTF	TGTGCCAGCAGCCGACTAGTGGGAGGGGCCAACGTCCTGACTTTC	NA	15	NA	TRBV28	TRBJ2-6
CASSLDAGSTEAFF	TGCGCCAGCAGCTTGGATGCGGGATCCACTGAAGCTTTCTTT	NA	14	NA	TRBV5-1	TRBJ1-1
CASSQGARRQETQYF	TGTGCCAGCAGCCAAGGGGCACGAAGACAAGAGACCCAGTACTTC	NA	15	NA	TRBV4-2	TRBJ2-5
CSARGYGSGTYNEQFF	TGCAGTGCTAGAGGTTACGGTAGCGGCACCTACAATGAGCAGTTCTTC	NA	16	NA	TRBV20-1	TRBJ2-1
CAIREGQTSGNTIYF	TGTGCCATCAGGGAAGGACAAACCTCTGGAAACACCATATATTTT	few	15	NA	TRBV10-3	TRBJ1-3
CASRSTRGGRALNEKLFF	TGTGCCAGCAGATCGACCCGGGGAGGGAGGGCCCTTAATGAAAAACTGTTTTTT	few	18	NA	TRBV12-3/TRBV12-4	TRBJ1-4
CASRRHTGELFF	TGTGCCAGCAGACGGCACACCGGGGAGCTGTTTTTT	many	12	NA	TRBV12-3/TRBV12-4	TRBJ2-2
CANSNSNTGELFF	TGTGCCAACAGTAACTCGAACACCGGGGAGCTGTTTTTT	NA	13	NA	TRBV12-3/TRBV12-4	TRBJ2-2
CSVGTLLGGEAFF	TGCAGCGTTGGCACCTTGCTGGGGGGTGAAGCTTTCTTT	NA	13	NA	TRBV29-1	TRBJ1-1
CASSLDRRRELFF	TGTGCCAGCAGCTTAGATAGACGACGGGAGCTGTTTTTT	many	13	NA	TRBV11-2	TRBJ2-2
CASSLAEGQGWKETQYF	TGTGCCAGCAGCTTGGCGGAGGGACAGGGATGGAAGGAGACCCAGTACTTC	many	17	TRBD1	TRBV5-5	TRBJ2-5
CASSQSGTGYPSFEAFF	TGCGCCAGCAGCCAATCGGGGACAGGGTACCCATCGTTTGAAGCTTTCTTT	few	17	TRBD1	TRBV4-3	TRBJ1-1